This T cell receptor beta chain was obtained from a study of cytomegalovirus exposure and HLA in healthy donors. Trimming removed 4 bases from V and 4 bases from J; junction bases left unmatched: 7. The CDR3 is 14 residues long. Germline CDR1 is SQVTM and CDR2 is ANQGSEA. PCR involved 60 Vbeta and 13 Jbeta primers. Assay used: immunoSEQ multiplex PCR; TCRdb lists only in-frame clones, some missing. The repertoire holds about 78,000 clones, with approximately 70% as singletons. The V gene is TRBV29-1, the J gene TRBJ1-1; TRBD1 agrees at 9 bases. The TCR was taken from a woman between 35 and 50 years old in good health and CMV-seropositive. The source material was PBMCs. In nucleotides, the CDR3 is TGCAGCGTTGGAGGACAGGGGATAGGCACTGAAGCTTTCTTT. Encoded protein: CSVGGQGIGTEAFF.